This paragraph reports one TCR beta chain. Its antigen remains unidentified. The CDR3 is 16 amino acids. Germline V gene sequence: CDR1 MNHNS, CDR2 SASEGT. V gave up 3 bases and J gave up 0 bases, with 15 bases separating them. The data derive from a study of STAT3 mutations in large granular lymphocyte leukemia. Whole-study findings and limits: In T-cell large granular lymphocyte leukemia, about half of patients showed multiple immunodominant subclonotypes. In about 35% of the 18 patients, new TCR clonotypes emerged after therapy. No sample exists from the first appearance of each clone.

Assay used: immunoSEQ multiplex PCR; TCRdb lists only in-frame clones, some missing. The sample has 3,500 to 5,000 clones; roughly 87% are singletons. The chain joins TRBV6-1 to TRBJ2-7, with TRBD1 as a possible D gene (5 bases). The sample comprised peripheral blood mononuclear cells. The receptor was derived from a boy aged 10-17 years with T-cell large granular lymphocyte leukemia. Some clones in this sample may be carry-over from other donors' samples. CDR3 bases: TGTGCCAGCAGTGACCTCAGGGTATGGGCCTCCTACGAGCAGTACTTC. Protein sequence: CASSDLRVWASYEQYF.